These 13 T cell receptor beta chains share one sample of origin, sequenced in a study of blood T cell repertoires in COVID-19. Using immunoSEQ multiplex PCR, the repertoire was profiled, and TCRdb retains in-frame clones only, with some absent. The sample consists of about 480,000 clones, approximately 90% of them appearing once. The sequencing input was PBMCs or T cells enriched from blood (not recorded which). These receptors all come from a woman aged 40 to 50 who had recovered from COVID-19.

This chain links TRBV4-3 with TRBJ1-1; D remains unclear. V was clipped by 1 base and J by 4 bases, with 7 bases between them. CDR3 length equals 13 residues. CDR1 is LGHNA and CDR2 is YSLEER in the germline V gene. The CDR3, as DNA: TGCGCCAGCAGCCAAGTCGGGGTCACTGAAGCTTTCTTT. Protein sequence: CASSQVGVTEAFF.

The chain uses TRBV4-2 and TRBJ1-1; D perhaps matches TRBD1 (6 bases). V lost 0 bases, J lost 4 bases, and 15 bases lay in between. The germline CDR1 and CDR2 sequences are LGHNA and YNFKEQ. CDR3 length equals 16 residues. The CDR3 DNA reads TGTGCCAGCAGCCAAGAGTGGGTAACAGGGCCCACTGAAGCTTTCTTT. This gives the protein CASSQEWVTGPTEAFF.

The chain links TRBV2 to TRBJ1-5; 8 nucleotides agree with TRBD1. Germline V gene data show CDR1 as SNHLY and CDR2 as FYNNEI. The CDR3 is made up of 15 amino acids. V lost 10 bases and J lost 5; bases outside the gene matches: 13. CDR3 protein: CATQNRPGGDQPQHF. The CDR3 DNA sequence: TGTGCCACCCAGAACCGGCCAGGGGGCGATCAGCCCCAGCATTTT.

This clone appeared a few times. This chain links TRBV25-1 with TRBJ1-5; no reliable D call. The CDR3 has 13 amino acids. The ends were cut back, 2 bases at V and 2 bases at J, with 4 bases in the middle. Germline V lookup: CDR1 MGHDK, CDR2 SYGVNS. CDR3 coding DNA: TGTGCCAGCAGTGAAGGAGGCAATCAGCCCCAGCATTTT. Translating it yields CASSEGGNQPQHF.

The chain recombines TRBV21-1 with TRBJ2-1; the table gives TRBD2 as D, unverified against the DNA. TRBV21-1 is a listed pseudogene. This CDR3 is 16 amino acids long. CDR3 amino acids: CASSKDRLACYNEQFF. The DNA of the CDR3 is TGTGCCAGCAGCAAAGACCGACTAGCCTGCTACAATGAGCAGTTCTTC.

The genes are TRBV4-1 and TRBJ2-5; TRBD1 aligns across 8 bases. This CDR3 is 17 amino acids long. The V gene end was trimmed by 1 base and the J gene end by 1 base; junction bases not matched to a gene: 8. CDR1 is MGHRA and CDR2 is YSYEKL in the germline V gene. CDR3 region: CASSQVRTGRIQETQYF. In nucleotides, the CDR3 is TGCGCCAGCAGCCAAGTAAGGACAGGGCGGATCCAAGAGACCCAGTACTTC.

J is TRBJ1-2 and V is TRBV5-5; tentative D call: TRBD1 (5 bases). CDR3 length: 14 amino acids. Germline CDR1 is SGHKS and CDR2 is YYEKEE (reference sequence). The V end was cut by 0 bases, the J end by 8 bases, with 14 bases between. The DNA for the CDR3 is TGTGCCAGCAGCTTGGAGCAGGGTTTCTTCGGCTACACCTTC. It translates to CASSLEQGFFGYTF.

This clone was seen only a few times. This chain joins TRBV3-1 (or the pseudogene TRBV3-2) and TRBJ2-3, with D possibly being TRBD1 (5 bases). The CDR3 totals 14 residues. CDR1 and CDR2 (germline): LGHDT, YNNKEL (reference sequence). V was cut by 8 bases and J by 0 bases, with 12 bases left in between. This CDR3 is CASELRGSTDTQYF. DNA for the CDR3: TGTGCCAGCGAGCTAAGGGGTAGCACAGATACGCAGTATTTT.

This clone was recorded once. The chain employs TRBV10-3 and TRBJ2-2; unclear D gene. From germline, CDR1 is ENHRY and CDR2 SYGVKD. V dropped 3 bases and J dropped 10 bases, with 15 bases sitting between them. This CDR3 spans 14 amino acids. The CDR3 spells CAISEPDRSAELFF. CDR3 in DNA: TGTGCCATCAGTGAACCCGACCGCAGCGCGGAGCTGTTTTTT.

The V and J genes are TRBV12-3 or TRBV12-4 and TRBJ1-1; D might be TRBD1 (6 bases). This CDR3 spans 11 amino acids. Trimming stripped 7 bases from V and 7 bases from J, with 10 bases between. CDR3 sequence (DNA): TGTGCCAGCACCGAGACAGGTGAAGCTTTCTTT. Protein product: CASTETGEAFF.

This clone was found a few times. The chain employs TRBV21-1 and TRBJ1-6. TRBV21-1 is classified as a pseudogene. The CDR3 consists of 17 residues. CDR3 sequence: CASSKEGGLAYNSPLHF. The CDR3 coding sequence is TGTGCCAGCAGCAAAGAGGGGGGGCTGGCCTATAATTCACCCCTCCACTTT.

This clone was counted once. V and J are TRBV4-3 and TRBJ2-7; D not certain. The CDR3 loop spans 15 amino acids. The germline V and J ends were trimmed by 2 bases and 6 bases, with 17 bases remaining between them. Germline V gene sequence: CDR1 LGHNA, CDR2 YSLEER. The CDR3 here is CASSQPLEPSCEQYF. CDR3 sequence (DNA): TGCGCCAGCAGCCAACCACTTGAACCGAGCTGCGAGCAGTACTTC.

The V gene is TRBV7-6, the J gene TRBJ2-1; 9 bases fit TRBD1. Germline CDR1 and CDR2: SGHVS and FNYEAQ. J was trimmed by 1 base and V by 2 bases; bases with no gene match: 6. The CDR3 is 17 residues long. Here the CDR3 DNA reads TGTGCCAGCAGCTTAACAACAGGGGGCTCTTCCTACAATGAGCAGTTCTTC. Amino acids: CASSLTTGGSSYNEQFF.